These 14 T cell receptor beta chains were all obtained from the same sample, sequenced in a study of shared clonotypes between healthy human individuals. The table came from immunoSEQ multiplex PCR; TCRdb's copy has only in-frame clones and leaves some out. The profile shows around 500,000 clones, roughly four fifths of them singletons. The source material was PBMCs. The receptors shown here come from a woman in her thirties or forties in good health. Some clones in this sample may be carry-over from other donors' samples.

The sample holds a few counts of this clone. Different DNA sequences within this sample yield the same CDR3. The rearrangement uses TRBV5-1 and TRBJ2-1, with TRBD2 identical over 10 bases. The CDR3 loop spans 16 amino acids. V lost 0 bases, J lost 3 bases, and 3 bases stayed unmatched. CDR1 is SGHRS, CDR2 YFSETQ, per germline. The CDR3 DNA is TGCGCCAGCAGCTTGGGTGGACTAGCGGTCTACAATGAGCAGTTCTTC. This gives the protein CASSLGGLAVYNEQFF.

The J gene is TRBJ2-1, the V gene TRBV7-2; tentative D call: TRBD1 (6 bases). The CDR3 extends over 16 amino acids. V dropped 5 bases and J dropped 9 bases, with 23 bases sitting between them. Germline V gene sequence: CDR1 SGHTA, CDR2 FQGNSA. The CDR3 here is CASSTQGQTVHGEQFF. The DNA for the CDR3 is TGTGCCAGCAGCACTCAGGGGCAGACCGTCCACGGTGAGCAGTTCTTC.

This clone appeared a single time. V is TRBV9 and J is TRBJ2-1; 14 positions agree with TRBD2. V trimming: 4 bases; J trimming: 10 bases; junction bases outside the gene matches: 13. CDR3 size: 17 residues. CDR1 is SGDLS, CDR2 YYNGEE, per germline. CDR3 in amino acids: CASSLSSGLAGGGEQFF. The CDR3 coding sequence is TGTGCCAGCAGCCTTTCGTCCGGACTAGCGGGAGGAGGGGAGCAGTTCTTC.

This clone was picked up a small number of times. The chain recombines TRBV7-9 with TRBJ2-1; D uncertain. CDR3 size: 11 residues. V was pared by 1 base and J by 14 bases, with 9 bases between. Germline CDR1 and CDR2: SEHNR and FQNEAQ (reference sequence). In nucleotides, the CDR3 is TGTGCCAGCAGCTTAGGGTCTTCTGAGTTCTTC. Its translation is CASSLGSSEFF.

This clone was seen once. The chain's CDR3 is CASSIRSKQGQSMAYGYTF. The DNA for the CDR3 is TGTGCCAGTAGTATTAGGTCAAAGCAAGGACAGTCGATGGCCTATGGCTACACCTTC. The V call is TRBV19, the J call TRBJ1-2; D may be TRBD1 (6 bases). The V gene lost 3 bases and the J gene lost 4 bases, with 27 bases spanning the gap. The CDR3 loop spans 19 amino acids. Germline V gene sequence: CDR1 LNHDA, CDR2 SQIVND (reference sequence).

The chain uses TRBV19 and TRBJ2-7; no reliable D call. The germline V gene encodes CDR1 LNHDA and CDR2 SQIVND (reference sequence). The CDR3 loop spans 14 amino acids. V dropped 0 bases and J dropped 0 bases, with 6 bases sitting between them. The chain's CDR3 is CASSIERYSYEQYF. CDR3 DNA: TGTGCCAGTAGTATAGAACGCTACTCCTACGAGCAGTACTTC.

The CDR3 protein is CASTLDWRGTDTQYF. In DNA, the CDR3 is TGTGCCAGCACCTTAGACTGGCGGGGCACAGATACGCAGTATTTT. The chain carries TRBV5-6 and TRBJ2-3; tentative D call: TRBD2 (5 bases). This CDR3 is 15 amino acids long. V lost 6 bases and J lost 1, with 15 bases in between. Germline CDR1 and CDR2: SGHDT and YYEEEE.

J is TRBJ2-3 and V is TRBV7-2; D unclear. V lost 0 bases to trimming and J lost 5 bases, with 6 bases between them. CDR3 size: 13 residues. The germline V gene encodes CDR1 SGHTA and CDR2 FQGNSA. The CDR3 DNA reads TGTGCCAGCAGCTTAGCTGGCCAAGATACGCAGTATTTT. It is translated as CASSLAGQDTQYF. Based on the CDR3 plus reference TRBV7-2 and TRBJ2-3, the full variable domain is GAGVSQSPSNKVTEKGKDVELRCDPISGHTALYWYRQSLGQGLEFLIYFQGNSAPDKSGLPSDRFSAERTGGSVSTLTIQRTQQEDSAVYLCASSLAGQDTQYFGPGTRLTVL.

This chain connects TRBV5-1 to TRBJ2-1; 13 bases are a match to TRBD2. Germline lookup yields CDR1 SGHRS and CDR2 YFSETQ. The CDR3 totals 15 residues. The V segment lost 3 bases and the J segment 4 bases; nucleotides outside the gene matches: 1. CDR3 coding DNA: TGCGCCAGCAGCTGGGGACTAGCGGGGTACAATGAGCAGTTCTTC. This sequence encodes CASSWGLAGYNEQFF.

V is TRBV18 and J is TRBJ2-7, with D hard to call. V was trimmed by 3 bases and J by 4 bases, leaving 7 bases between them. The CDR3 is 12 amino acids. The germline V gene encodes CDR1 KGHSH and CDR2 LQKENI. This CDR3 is CASSPLIYEQYF. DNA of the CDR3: TGTGCCAGCTCACCCCTGATATACGAGCAGTACTTC.

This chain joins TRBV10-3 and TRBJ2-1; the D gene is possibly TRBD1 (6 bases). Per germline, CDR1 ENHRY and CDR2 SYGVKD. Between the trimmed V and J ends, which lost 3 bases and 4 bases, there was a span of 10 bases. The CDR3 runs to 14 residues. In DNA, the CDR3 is TGTGCCATCAGTGAAACACAGGGATACAATGAGCAGTTCTTC. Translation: CAISETQGYNEQFF.

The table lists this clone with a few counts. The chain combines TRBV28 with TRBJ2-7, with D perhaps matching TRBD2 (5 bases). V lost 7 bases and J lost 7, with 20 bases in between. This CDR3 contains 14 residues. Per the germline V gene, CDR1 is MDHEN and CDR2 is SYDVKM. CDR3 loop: CASNGNGITEEQYF. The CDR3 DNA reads TGTGCCAGCAACGGTAACGGGATAACCGAGGAGCAGTACTTC. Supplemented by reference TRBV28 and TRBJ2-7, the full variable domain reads DVKVTQSSRYLVKRTGEKVFLECVQDMDHENMFWYRQDPGLGLRLIYFSYDVKMKEKGDIPEGYSVSREKKERFSLILESASTNQTSMYLCASNGNGITEEQYFGPGTRLTVT.

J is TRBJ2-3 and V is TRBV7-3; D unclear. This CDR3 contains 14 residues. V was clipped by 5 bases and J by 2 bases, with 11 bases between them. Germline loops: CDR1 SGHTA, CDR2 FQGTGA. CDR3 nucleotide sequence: TGTGCCAGCAGCCCCAGGACCCACACAGATACGCAGTATTTT. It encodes CASSPRTHTDTQYF.

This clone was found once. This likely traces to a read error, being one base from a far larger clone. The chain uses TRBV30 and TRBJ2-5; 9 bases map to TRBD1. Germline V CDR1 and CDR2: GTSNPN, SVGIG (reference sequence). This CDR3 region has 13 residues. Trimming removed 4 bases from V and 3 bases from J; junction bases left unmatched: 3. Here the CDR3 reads CAWTRTGEETQYF. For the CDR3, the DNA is TGTGCCTGGACCCGGACAGGGGAAGAGACCCAGTACTTC.